The rows below give T cell receptor beta chains drawn from one sample of a study of CD4 and CD8 cells across lung adenocarcinoma regions. TCRdb called the PCR reads again in MiXCR, with one record for every CDR3 protein. The table shows about 14,000 distinct CDR3 sequences, with 35% to 55% occurring only once. Sequenced material: CD4+ T cells from the center of a lung tumor. Every receptor here comes from a male donor with lung adenocarcinoma. The CD4 and CD8 labels of this study may be unreliable. Both conserved end residues are part of each CDR3. Each record gives: CDR3 protein, CDR3 DNA, V gene, D gene, J gene, clone size. The D gene is left open where the match is weak. Size values are once, few and many counts, or a class for expanded clones, and some rows have none.

cdr3_aa: CASSLGPLADTQYF; cdr3_nt: TGTGCCAGCAGTTTAGGCCCGCTCGCAGATACGCAGTATTTT; v_call: TRBV27; d_call: NA; j_call: TRBJ2-3; clone_size: many
cdr3_aa: CASATGQGYADIQYF; cdr3_nt: TGTGCCAGCGCTACCGGACAGGGTTACGCAGACATTCAGTATTTC; v_call: TRBV6-1; d_call: TRBD1; j_call: TRBJ2-4; clone_size: NA
cdr3_aa: CATSRENSPLHF; cdr3_nt: TGTGCCACCAGCCGGGAGAATTCACCCCTCCACTTT; v_call: TRBV15; d_call: NA; j_call: TRBJ1-6; clone_size: NA
cdr3_aa: CASSFSGTGAYTGELFF; cdr3_nt: TGTGCCAGCAGTTTCTCCGGGACAGGGGCGTACACCGGGGAGCTGTTTTTT; v_call: TRBV27; d_call: TRBD1; j_call: TRBJ2-2; clone_size: many
cdr3_aa: CASSLEFGTSNNEQFF; cdr3_nt: TGTGCCAGCAGCTTAGAATTTGGGACTAGTAACAATGAGCAGTTCTTC; v_call: TRBV11-3; d_call: TRBD2; j_call: TRBJ2-1; clone_size: many
cdr3_aa: CASSPKAGGVNEQFF; cdr3_nt: TGTGCCAGCAGCCCTAAGGCGGGAGGGGTAAATGAGCAGTTCTTC; v_call: TRBV7-3; d_call: TRBD2; j_call: TRBJ2-1; clone_size: NA
cdr3_aa: CSARVGEGETQYF; cdr3_nt: TGCAGTGCTAGAGTGGGGGAGGGAGAGACCCAGTACTTC; v_call: TRBV20-1; d_call: TRBD2; j_call: TRBJ2-5; clone_size: few
cdr3_aa: CASSYTRLAGGEQYF; cdr3_nt: TGTGCCAGCAGTTACACCAGACTAGCAGGTGGCGAGCAGTACTTC; v_call: TRBV6-6; d_call: TRBD2; j_call: TRBJ2-7; clone_size: medium-sized
cdr3_aa: CASSSLRTGELFF; cdr3_nt: TGTGCCAGCAGCTCCTTGCGGACCGGGGAGCTGTTTTTT; v_call: TRBV27; d_call: NA; j_call: TRBJ2-2; clone_size: NA
cdr3_aa: CASSQAGTGETQYF; cdr3_nt: TGTGCCAGCAGCCAAGCCGGGACAGGAGAGACCCAGTACTTC; v_call: TRBV3-1; d_call: TRBD1; j_call: TRBJ2-5; clone_size: NA
cdr3_aa: CATSRDRRRVAQYF; cdr3_nt: TGTGCCACCAGCCGAGACAGACGCCGTGTGGCCCAGTACTTC; v_call: TRBV15; d_call: NA; j_call: TRBJ2-5; clone_size: many
cdr3_aa: CASSWNLGGAGDTQYF; cdr3_nt: TGTGCCAGCAGTTGGAACTTGGGAGGGGCAGGGGATACGCAGTATTTT; v_call: TRBV27; d_call: TRBD2; j_call: TRBJ2-3; clone_size: NA
cdr3_aa: CASWGADTQYF; cdr3_nt: TGTGCTTCATGGGGGGCGGATACGCAGTATTTT; v_call: TRBV10-3; d_call: NA; j_call: TRBJ2-3; clone_size: NA
cdr3_aa: CASSRVQGARYNEQFF; cdr3_nt: TGCGCCAGCAGCCGCGTACAGGGGGCCCGTTACAATGAGCAGTTCTTC; v_call: TRBV4-1; d_call: TRBD1; j_call: TRBJ2-1; clone_size: once
cdr3_aa: CASSESLGETQYF; cdr3_nt: TGCGCCAGCAGTGAGTCCCTGGGGGAGACCCAGTACTTC; v_call: TRBV10-1; d_call: NA; j_call: TRBJ2-5; clone_size: many
cdr3_aa: CATSDLGQGAGNEQFF; cdr3_nt: TGTGCCACCAGTGACCTGGGACAGGGGGCAGGGAATGAGCAGTTCTTC; v_call: TRBV24-1; d_call: TRBD1; j_call: TRBJ2-1; clone_size: NA
cdr3_aa: CARATGGSGTDTQYF; cdr3_nt: TGTGCCAGGGCCACCGGGGGGAGTGGCACAGATACGCAGTATTTT; v_call: TRBV6-1; d_call: TRBD2; j_call: TRBJ2-3; clone_size: NA
cdr3_aa: CATQDYISYEQYF; cdr3_nt: TGTGCCACCCAGGACTACATCTCCTACGAGCAGTACTTC; v_call: TRBV6-1; d_call: NA; j_call: TRBJ2-7; clone_size: few
cdr3_aa: CATLGSGSYNEQFF; cdr3_nt: TGCGCCACCCTCGGAAGTGGCTCCTACAATGAGCAGTTCTTC; v_call: TRBV10-2; d_call: NA; j_call: TRBJ2-1; clone_size: few
cdr3_aa: CASSEGWSEQYF; cdr3_nt: TGTGCCAGCAGTGAAGGGTGGAGCGAGCAGTACTTC; v_call: TRBV6-1; d_call: NA; j_call: TRBJ2-7; clone_size: NA
cdr3_aa: CASSYAGQGYTEAFF; cdr3_nt: TGCGCCAGCAGCTACGCGGGGCAGGGGTACACTGAAGCTTTCTTT; v_call: TRBV5-1; d_call: NA; j_call: TRBJ1-1; clone_size: NA
cdr3_aa: CASSLGPSGNEQFF; cdr3_nt: TGTGCCAGCAGTTTAGGTCCCTCTGGGAATGAGCAGTTCTTC; v_call: TRBV12-3/TRBV12-4; d_call: NA; j_call: TRBJ2-1; clone_size: NA
cdr3_aa: CASSANPGDWNSPLHF; cdr3_nt: TGTGCCAGCAGCGCCAACCCGGGGGACTGGAATTCACCCCTCCACTTT; v_call: TRBV9; d_call: NA; j_call: TRBJ1-6; clone_size: few
cdr3_aa: CASRTTGGTAYEQYF; cdr3_nt: TGTGCCAGCAGAACAACGGGGGGGACGGCCTACGAGCAGTACTTC; v_call: TRBV6-1; d_call: TRBD2; j_call: TRBJ2-7; clone_size: medium-sized
cdr3_aa: CAWSVEGTEAFF; cdr3_nt: TGTGCCTGGAGTGTTGAGGGGACTGAAGCTTTCTTT; v_call: TRBV30; d_call: NA; j_call: TRBJ1-1; clone_size: NA
cdr3_aa: CPSSVGRLLAKNTQYF; cdr3_nt: TGTCCCAGCAGTGTCGGGAGGCTGTTAGCCAAAAATACGCAGTACTTC; v_call: TRBV6-1; d_call: TRBD2; j_call: TRBJ2-4; clone_size: NA
cdr3_aa: CASRKTGLAGPTNTQYF; cdr3_nt: TGTGCCAGCAGAAAAACGGGACTGGCGGGTCCCACAAACACTCAGTACTTT; v_call: TRBV27; d_call: NA; j_call: TRBJ2-3; clone_size: NA
cdr3_aa: CASSYRQGRNGYTF; cdr3_nt: TGTGCCAGCAGTTACCGGCAGGGAAGGAATGGCTACACCTTC; v_call: TRBV6-5; d_call: NA; j_call: TRBJ1-2; clone_size: NA
cdr3_aa: CASSFGQGAKNIQYF; cdr3_nt: TGTGCCAGCAGCTTCGGACAGGGAGCCAAAAACATTCAGTACTTC; v_call: TRBV6-1; d_call: TRBD1; j_call: TRBJ2-4; clone_size: medium-sized
cdr3_aa: CASSQSGASGKRGQFF; cdr3_nt: TGTGCCAGCAGCCAATCGGGGGCTAGCGGGAAACGGGGGCAGTTCTTC; v_call: TRBV7-3; d_call: TRBD2; j_call: TRBJ2-1; clone_size: NA
cdr3_aa: CASSRVHRLAGNNEQFF; cdr3_nt: TGCGCCAGCAGCCGAGTCCACCGACTAGCGGGGAACAATGAGCAGTTCTTC; v_call: TRBV4-1; d_call: TRBD2; j_call: TRBJ2-1; clone_size: many
cdr3_aa: CASSYSGGEQYF; cdr3_nt: TGTGCCAGCAGCTATAGTGGAGGCGAGCAGTACTTC; v_call: TRBV7-6; d_call: NA; j_call: TRBJ2-7; clone_size: NA
cdr3_aa: CASTGTSGYNEQFF; cdr3_nt: TGTGCCAGCACCGGGACTAGCGGCTACAATGAGCAGTTCTTC; v_call: TRBV6-5; d_call: TRBD2; j_call: TRBJ2-1; clone_size: large
cdr3_aa: CASSDLPPPTMGGEQYF; cdr3_nt: TGTGCCAGCAGTGACCTACCTCCACCGACGATGGGGGGCGAGCAGTACTTC; v_call: TRBV6-1; d_call: NA; j_call: TRBJ2-7; clone_size: NA
cdr3_aa: CATGKRAKNIQYF; cdr3_nt: TGCGCCACGGGTAAGAGAGCCAAAAACATTCAGTACTTC; v_call: TRBV25-1; d_call: NA; j_call: TRBJ2-4; clone_size: NA
cdr3_aa: CASSPGLAGAHEQFF; cdr3_nt: TGTGCCAGCAGTCCTGGACTAGCGGGGGCTCATGAGCAGTTCTTC; v_call: TRBV27; d_call: TRBD2; j_call: TRBJ2-1; clone_size: few
cdr3_aa: CAIAPGTGDYEQYF; cdr3_nt: TGTGCCATCGCACCCGGGACAGGGGACTACGAGCAGTACTTC; v_call: TRBV10-3; d_call: TRBD1; j_call: TRBJ2-7; clone_size: NA
cdr3_aa: CASSHGGGGREQYF; cdr3_nt: TGTGCCAGCAGTCACGGAGGCGGGGGCCGGGAGCAGTACTTC; v_call: TRBV27; d_call: NA; j_call: TRBJ2-5; clone_size: many
cdr3_aa: CASRPGGRDPDTQYF; cdr3_nt: TGTGCCAGCAGGCCAGGGGGCCGCGACCCAGATACCCAGTACTTC; v_call: TRBV11-3; d_call: TRBD1; j_call: TRBJ2-5; clone_size: NA
cdr3_aa: CASSEGRGRSGANEQSF; cdr3_nt: TGCGCCAGCAGTGAGGGCAGGGGGCGGTCTGGGGCCAACGAGCAGTCTTTC; v_call: TRBV10-2; d_call: TRBD1; j_call: TRBJ2-6; clone_size: once
cdr3_aa: CASSIGVDADTQYF; cdr3_nt: TGTGCCAGCAGTATAGGTGTAGACGCAGATACGCAGTATTTT; v_call: TRBV6-5; d_call: NA; j_call: TRBJ2-3; clone_size: medium-sized
cdr3_aa: CASSPPDNNNEQFF; cdr3_nt: TGTGCCAGCAGCCCGCCCGACAACAACAATGAGCAGTTCTTC; v_call: TRBV7-6; d_call: NA; j_call: TRBJ2-1; clone_size: many
cdr3_aa: CASSFGGPLHF; cdr3_nt: TGTGCCAGCAGTTTCGGGGGACCCCTCCACTTT; v_call: TRBV27; d_call: NA; j_call: TRBJ1-6; clone_size: many
cdr3_aa: CASSAASVRDEQYF; cdr3_nt: TGTGCCAGCAGTGCAGCATCCGTTCGGGACGAGCAGTACTTC; v_call: TRBV6-1; d_call: NA; j_call: TRBJ2-7; clone_size: few
cdr3_aa: CASSRLAGGLRSYNEQFF; cdr3_nt: TGTGCCAGCAGTCGACTAGCGGGAGGGTTACGCTCCTACAATGAGCAGTTCTTC; v_call: TRBV12-3/TRBV12-4; d_call: TRBD2; j_call: TRBJ2-1; clone_size: medium-sized
cdr3_aa: CASQGGRFSGELFF; cdr3_nt: TGTGCCAGCCAGGGGGGGCGATTTTCCGGGGAGCTGTTTTTT; v_call: TRBV6-5; d_call: NA; j_call: TRBJ2-2; clone_size: medium-sized
cdr3_aa: CASSDSLGAGETQYF; cdr3_nt: TGTGCCAGCAGCGACTCTTTGGGGGCCGGGGAGACCCAGTACTTC; v_call: TRBV9; d_call: NA; j_call: TRBJ2-5; clone_size: NA
cdr3_aa: CASSEPPDTQYF; cdr3_nt: TGTGCCAGCAGTGAACCACCTGATACGCAGTATTTT; v_call: TRBV6-1; d_call: NA; j_call: TRBJ2-3; clone_size: medium-sized
cdr3_aa: CASSLQSGSPEAQFF; cdr3_nt: TGTGCCAGCAGCCTCCAGTCTGGGAGCCCAGAGGCGCAGTTTTTT; v_call: TRBV6-1; d_call: NA; j_call: TRBJ2-2; clone_size: once
cdr3_aa: CASSPTSGYNEQFF; cdr3_nt: TGTGCCAGCAGCCCGACTAGCGGCTACAATGAGCAGTTCTTC; v_call: TRBV6-1; d_call: TRBD2; j_call: TRBJ2-1; clone_size: many
cdr3_aa: CASSTQGRGEQYF; cdr3_nt: TGTGCCAGCAGTACTCAAGGCCGGGGAGAGCAGTACTTC; v_call: TRBV12-3/TRBV12-4; d_call: NA; j_call: TRBJ2-5; clone_size: medium-sized
cdr3_aa: CAIREGRSGSGKNTQYF; cdr3_nt: TGTGCCATCAGGGAGGGTCGTAGCGGGAGTGGCAAAAACACGCAGTATTTT; v_call: TRBV10-3; d_call: TRBD2; j_call: TRBJ2-3; clone_size: NA